The 2 T cell receptor beta chains below were found in one sample sequenced in a study of early T cells in non-severe SARS-CoV-2 infection. Each CDR3 protein gets one entry after TCRdb re-called the 5' RACE reads with MiXCR. Seen here are about 110,000 distinct CDR3 sequences, 9.5% to 13% observed once, and the top ten hold roughly 2.9%. The sample comprised whole blood. The receptors stem from an adult who was a healthcare worker with PCR-confirmed SARS-CoV-2 infection or an uninfected control (not recorded which).

Only a few counts were recorded for this clonotype. V is TRBV7-3 and J is TRBJ1-1, with D unclear. The V end was cut by 0 bases, the J end by 5 bases, with 7 bases between. Germline CDR1 SGHTA, CDR2 FQGTGA. The CDR3 length is 13 residues. The CDR3 loop is CASSLTSQTEAFF. The CDR3 nucleotides are TGTGCCAGCAGCTTAACGTCACAGACTGAAGCTTTCTTT.

As regards this clonotype: Relative to the germline gene, one junction end is altered; a read error may explain this. The V and J genes are TRBV4-2 and TRBJ2-7; 8 bases are a match to TRBD1. CDR1 and CDR2 (germline): LGHNA, YNFKEQ. The CDR3 totals 17 residues. CDR3 region: CVSSQAAPTGATYEQYF. CDR3 nucleotides: TGTGTCAGCAGCCAAGCCGCTCCGACAGGGGCGACCTACGAGCAGTACTTC.